This T cell receptor beta chain was observed in a study of T-cell reconstitution after alpha-beta-depleted transplantation in children (dated by TCRdb to the mid-2010s). Background on the whole study: The study quantitatively tracked T-cell immune reconstitution after TCRalphabeta/CD19-depleted allogeneic hematopoietic cell transplantation in children using TCR repertoire profiling.

Notes on this clonotype: Its target antigen remains unknown. Base-call qualities are not available, and no considerably larger clone is one nucleotide away.

Library construction relied on PCR. The reads were generated on an Illumina HiSeq 2500. TCR libraries were prepared with molecular barcoding, using unique molecular identifiers to normalize TCRbeta repertoire quantification. TCRdb applied fastp at Q25 and MiXCR to the public reads, then kept only in-frame beta chains. Each CDR3 protein appears once, grouped with its most common genes and DNA. Recorded for this sample are about 640,000 distinct CDR3 sequences; approximately 17% of them occurred a single time. 1.1% of the sample belongs to the ten largest clones. Trimming takes 1 base from V and 8 bases from J, and the germline ends sit 8 bases apart. According to the germline V gene, CDR1 reads SGHTA and CDR2 reads FQGTGA. The CDR3, cysteine through phenylalanine, is 13 amino acids long. Just the 39-base CDR3 DNA is kept, in frame starting at base 1.

This TCR came from a human donor who donated a stem cell graft to a child with acute myeloid leukemia. The sequence is built from TRBV7-3 and TRBJ2-2; a tentative D call is TRBD1 (5 bases match). The source was PBMCs from the stem cell graft donor, collected from the stem cell graft. This receptor has the CDR3 CASSLIRDGELFF. The DNA sequence is TGTGCCAGCAGCTTAATCAGGGATGGGGAGCTGTTTTTT.